This T cell receptor beta chain was profiled in a study of blood T cell repertoires in COVID-19. The wider study: From the United States, Italy and Spain came samples of acute and convalescent COVID-19. Sample material is recorded as cDNA or gDNA derived from T cells, B-cell-depleted T cells, or PBMCs.

The CDR3 contains 15 residues. Trimming took 6 bases from V and 1 from J, leaving 15 bases between them. Germline values: CDR1 SGHDN, CDR2 FVKESK. Per the study methods: Reference gene primer amplification yielded estimated nucleated cell counts. Libraries were prepared by immunoSEQ multiplex PCR; TCRdb keeps only in-frame clonotypes and omits some of them. The V and J calls and the clone size are those of that table, but D and trimming were determined from the DNA. The repertoire holds around 93,000 clones, with roughly 88% as singletons. The chain recombines TRBV14 with TRBJ2-5; possible D gene TRBD2, 6 bases. Sequencing was carried out using peripheral blood. The clonotype originates from a man aged 18 to 29 with COVID-19, enrolled during active disease. CDR3 DNA: TGTGCCAGCAGTCGAAAAGCGGGCTCCCAAGAGACCCAGTACTTC. It specifies CASSRKAGSQETQYF.